The 8 T cell receptor beta chains presented below share a single source sample, sequenced in a study of T cells expressing NK-cell markers. TCRdb re-called the 5' RACE reads and catalogs CDR3 proteins one per entry, DNA excluded. The sample yields some 140,000 distinct CDR3 sequences, of which the top ten take up 30% to 45%. Sequencing was carried out using blood T cells: a sorted CD56 or NKG2C T cell subset, CD4+ or CD8+ T cells, or bulk PBMC T cells (not recorded which). Receptor source: a woman aged 50 to 65 in good health.

This chain joins TRBV4-1 and TRBJ2-3; without DNA, the TCRdb call of TRBD1 cannot be checked. Germline assignment: CDR1 MGHRA and CDR2 YSYEKL. The CDR3 has 11 residues. The CDR3 spells CASSLGGSQYF.

The CDR3 sequence: CASSLATSGSYNEQFF. The V gene is TRBV7-6, the J gene TRBJ2-1; checking the TCRdb D call of TRBD2 is not possible without DNA. In germline, CDR1 is SGHVS, CDR2 FNYEAQ. This CDR3 region has 16 residues.

The chain is built from TRBV5-6 and TRBJ1-2; TCRdb indicates TRBD1, and absent DNA this call remains unverified. This CDR3 comprises 15 residues. CDR1 is SGHDT, CDR2 YYEEEE, per germline. CDR3 sequence: CASSLVVTEFYGYTF. Supplemented by reference TRBV5-6 and TRBJ1-2, the full variable domain reads DAGVTQSPTHLIKTRGQQVTLRCSPKSGHDTVSWYQQALGQGPQFIFQYYEEEERQRGNFPDRFSGHQFPNYSSELNVNALLLGDSALYLCASSLVVTEFYGYTFGSGTRLTVV.

This chain joins TRBV5-1 and TRBJ2-1; TCRdb returns TRBD1, unconfirmable since there is no DNA. This CDR3 has 14 residues. Looked up from germline, CDR1 is SGHRS and CDR2 is YFSETQ. The CDR3 sequence: CASSYTGPTSEQFF.

V usage is TRBV20-1 and J usage is TRBJ2-2; TCRdb lists TRBD2, though no DNA is available to test this call. The CDR3 consists of 15 residues. Per germline, CDR1 DFQATT and CDR2 SNEGSKA (reference sequence). CDR3 sequence reads: CSARSSGSDSGELFF.

V and J are TRBV7-9 and TRBJ1-3. CDR3 length: 16 residues. Germline V gives CDR1 SEHNR, CDR2 FQNEAQ (reference sequence). The chain's CDR3 is CASRHGSPSLENTIYF.

This chain joins TRBV2 and TRBJ2-7. CDR3 length equals 12 residues. CDR1 is SNHLY and CDR2 is FYNNEI in the germline V gene. CDR3 sequence: CASSDQLYEQYF.

The V call is TRBV6-6, the J call TRBJ2-1. This CDR3 region has 12 residues. The germline gives CDR1 MNHNY, CDR2 SVGAGI (reference sequence). This CDR3 reads CASSTFYNEQFF.